This TCR beta chain was captured in a study of blood T cells in healthy people across ages. Study outcomes and limitations: The unsorted PBMCs prevented any conclusive comparison of naive versus antigen-experienced cells.

This clonotype was seen many times. Antigen specificity is unknown. The germline gives CDR1 SGHKS, CDR2 YYEKEE (reference sequence). V gave up 6 bases and J gave up 8 bases, with 15 bases separating them. This CDR3 has 13 residues. Sample-barcoded 5' priming and a J-beta primer mix drove a second PCR of roughly 7 to 11 cycles. Every cDNA molecule bore a tag from a template-switch adaptor containing 12 random nucleotides. TCRdb itself ran the 5' RACE reads through MiXCR, one entry per CDR3 protein. The sample includes fewer than 900,000 distinct CDR3 sequences, approximately 35% of them seen just once. The chain couples TRBV5-5 to TRBJ2-1; D is undetermined. The clonotype comes from a man between 18 and 29 years old in good health. The sample was blood. CDR3 sequence (DNA): TGTGCCAGCACTCCCCCCTACGATGATGAGCAGTTCTTC. Residues: CASTPPYDDEQFF.